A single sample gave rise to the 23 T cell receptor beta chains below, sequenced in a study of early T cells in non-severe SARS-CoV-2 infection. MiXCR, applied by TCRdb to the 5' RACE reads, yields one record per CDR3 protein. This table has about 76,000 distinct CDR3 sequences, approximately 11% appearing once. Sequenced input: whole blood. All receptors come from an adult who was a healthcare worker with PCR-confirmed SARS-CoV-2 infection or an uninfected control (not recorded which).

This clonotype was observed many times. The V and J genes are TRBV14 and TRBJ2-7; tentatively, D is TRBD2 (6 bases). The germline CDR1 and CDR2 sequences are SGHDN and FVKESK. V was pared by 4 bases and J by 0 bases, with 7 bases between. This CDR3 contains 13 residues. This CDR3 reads CASSRRDSYEQYF. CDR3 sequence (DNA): TGTGCCAGCAGCCGGCGGGACTCCTACGAGCAGTACTTC.

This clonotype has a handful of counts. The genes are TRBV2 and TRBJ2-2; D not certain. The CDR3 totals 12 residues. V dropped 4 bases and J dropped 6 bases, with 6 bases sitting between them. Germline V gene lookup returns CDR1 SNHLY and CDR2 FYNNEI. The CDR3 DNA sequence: TGTGCCAGCAGTGCGCCTCCCGGGGAGCTGTTTTTT. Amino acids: CASSAPPGELFF. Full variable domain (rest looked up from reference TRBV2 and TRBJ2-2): EPEVTQTPSHQVTQMGQEVILRCVPISNHLYFYWYRQILGQKVEFLVSFYNNEISEKSEIFDDQFSVERPDGSNFTLKIRSTKLEDSAMYFCASSAPPGELFFGEGSRLTVL.

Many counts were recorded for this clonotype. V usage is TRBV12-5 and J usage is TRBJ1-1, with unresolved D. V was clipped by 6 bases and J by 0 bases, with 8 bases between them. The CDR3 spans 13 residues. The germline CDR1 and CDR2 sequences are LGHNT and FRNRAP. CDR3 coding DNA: TGTGCTAGTGGCGCTAAGGTGAACACTGAAGCTTTCTTT. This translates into CASGAKVNTEAFF.

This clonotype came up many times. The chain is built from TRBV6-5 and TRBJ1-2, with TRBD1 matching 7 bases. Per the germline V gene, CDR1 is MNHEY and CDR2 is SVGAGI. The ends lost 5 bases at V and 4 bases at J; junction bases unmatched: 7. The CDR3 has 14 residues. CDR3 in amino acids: CASSPQGNSYGYTF. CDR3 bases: TGTGCCAGCAGTCCACAGGGGAATAGCTATGGCTACACCTTC.

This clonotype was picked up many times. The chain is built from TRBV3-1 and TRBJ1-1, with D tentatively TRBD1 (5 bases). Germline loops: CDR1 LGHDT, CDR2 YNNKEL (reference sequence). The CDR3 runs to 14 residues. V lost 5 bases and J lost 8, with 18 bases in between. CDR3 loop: CASSGRGNTQEAFF. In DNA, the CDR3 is TGTGCCAGCAGCGGCCGGGGCAATACCCAAGAAGCTTTCTTT.

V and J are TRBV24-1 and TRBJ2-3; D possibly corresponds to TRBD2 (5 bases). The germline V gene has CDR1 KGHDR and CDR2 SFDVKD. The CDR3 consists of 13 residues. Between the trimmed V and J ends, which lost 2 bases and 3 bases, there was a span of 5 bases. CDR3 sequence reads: CATSDSGTDTQYF. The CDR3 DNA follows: TGTGCCACCAGTGATTCGGGGACAGATACGCAGTATTTT.

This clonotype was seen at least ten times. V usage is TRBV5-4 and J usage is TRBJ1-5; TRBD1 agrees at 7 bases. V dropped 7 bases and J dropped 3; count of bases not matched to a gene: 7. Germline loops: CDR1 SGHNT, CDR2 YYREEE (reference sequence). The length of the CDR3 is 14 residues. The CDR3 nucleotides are TGTGCCAGCGGCGAGGGGGCGAACAATCAGCCCCAGCATTTT. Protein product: CASGEGANNQPQHF.

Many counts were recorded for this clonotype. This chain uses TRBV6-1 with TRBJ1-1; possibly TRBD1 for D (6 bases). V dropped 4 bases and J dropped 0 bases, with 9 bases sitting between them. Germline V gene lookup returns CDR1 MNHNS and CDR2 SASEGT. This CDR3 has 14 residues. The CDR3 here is CASSGGGLNTEAFF. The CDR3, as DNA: TGTGCCAGCAGTGGGGGGGGCCTGAACACTGAAGCTTTCTTT.

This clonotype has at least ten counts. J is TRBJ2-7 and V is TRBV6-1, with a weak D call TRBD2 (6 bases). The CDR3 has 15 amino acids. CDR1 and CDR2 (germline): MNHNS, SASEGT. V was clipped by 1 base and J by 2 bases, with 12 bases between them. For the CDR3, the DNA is TGTGCCAGCAGTGAAGGTAGCGGTAAACCCTACGAGCAGTACTTC. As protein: CASSEGSGKPYEQYF.

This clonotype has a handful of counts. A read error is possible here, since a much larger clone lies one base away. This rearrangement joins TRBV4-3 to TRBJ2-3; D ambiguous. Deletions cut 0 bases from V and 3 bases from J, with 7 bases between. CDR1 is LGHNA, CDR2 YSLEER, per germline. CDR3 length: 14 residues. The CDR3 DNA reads TGCGCCAGCAGCCAAGATTTTGGGACAGATACGCAGTATTTT. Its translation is CASSQDFGTDTQYF.

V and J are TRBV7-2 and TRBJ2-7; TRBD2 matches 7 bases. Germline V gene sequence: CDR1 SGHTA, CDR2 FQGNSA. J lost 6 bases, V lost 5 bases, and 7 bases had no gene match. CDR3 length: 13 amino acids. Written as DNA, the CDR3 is TGTGCCAGCAGCCCCCAGGGAGGGTTCGAGCAGTACTTC. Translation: CASSPQGGFEQYF.

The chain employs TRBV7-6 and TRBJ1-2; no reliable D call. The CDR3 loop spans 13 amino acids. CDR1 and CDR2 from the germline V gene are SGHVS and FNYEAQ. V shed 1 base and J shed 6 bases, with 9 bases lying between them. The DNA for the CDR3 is TGTGCCAGCAGCTTAGTAGGGAGAGATGGCTACACCTTC. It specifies CASSLVGRDGYTF. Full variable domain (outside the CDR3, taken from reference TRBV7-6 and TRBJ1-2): GAGVSQSPRYKVTKRGQDVALRCDPISGHVSLYWYRQALGQGPEFLTYFNYEAQQDKSGLPNDRFSAERPEGSISTLTIQRTEQRDSAMYRCASSLVGRDGYTFGSGTRLTVV.

CDR3 nucleotides: TGCAGCGCGGCGGAACAGGCCTACGAGCAGTACTTC. This sequence encodes CSAAEQAYEQYF. This sequence joins TRBV29-1 and TRBJ2-7; D may be TRBD1 (5 bases). The germline gives CDR1 SQVTM, CDR2 ANQGSEA. CDR3 length equals 12 residues. Trimming left V 7 bases short and J 2 bases short, with 12 bases between.

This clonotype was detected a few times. The CDR3 reads CASSWGEVSNQPQHF. The CDR3 coding sequence is TGTGCCAGCAGCTGGGGCGAGGTGAGCAATCAGCCCCAGCATTTT. V usage is TRBV2 and J usage is TRBJ1-5, with a weak D call TRBD1 (5 bases). The germline V and J ends were trimmed by 6 bases and 1 base, with 13 bases remaining between them. The CDR3 is 15 amino acids. Germline V CDR1 and CDR2: SNHLY, FYNNEI.

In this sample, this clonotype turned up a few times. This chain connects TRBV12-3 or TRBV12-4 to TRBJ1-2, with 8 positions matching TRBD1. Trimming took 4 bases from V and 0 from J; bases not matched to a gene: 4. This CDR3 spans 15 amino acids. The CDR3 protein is CASSSRDRPNYGYTF. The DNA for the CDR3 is TGTGCCAGCAGTTCCCGGGACAGGCCTAACTATGGCTACACCTTC.

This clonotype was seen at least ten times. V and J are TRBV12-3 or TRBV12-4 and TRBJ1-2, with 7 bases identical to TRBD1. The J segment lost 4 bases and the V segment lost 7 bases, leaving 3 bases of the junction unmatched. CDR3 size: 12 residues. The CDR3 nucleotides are TGTGCCAGCAAGGGGGCAGGCTATGGCTACACCTTC. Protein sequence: CASKGAGYGYTF.

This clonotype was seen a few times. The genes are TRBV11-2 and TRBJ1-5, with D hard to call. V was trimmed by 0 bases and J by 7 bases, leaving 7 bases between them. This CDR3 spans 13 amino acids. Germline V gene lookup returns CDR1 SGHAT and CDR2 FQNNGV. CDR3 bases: TGTGCCAGCAGCTTAGATCTGGGACAGCCCCAGCATTTT. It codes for CASSLDLGQPQHF.

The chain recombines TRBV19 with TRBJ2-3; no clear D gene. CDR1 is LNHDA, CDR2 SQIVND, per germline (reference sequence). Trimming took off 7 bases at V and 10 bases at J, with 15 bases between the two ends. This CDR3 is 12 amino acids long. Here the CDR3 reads CASTPLLTSQYF. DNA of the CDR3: TGTGCCAGTACCCCCCTGTTGACTTCGCAGTATTTT. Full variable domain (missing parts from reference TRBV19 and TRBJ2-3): DGGITQSPKYLFRKEGQNVTLSCEQNLNHDAMYWYRQDPGQGLRLIYYSQIVNDFQKGDIAEGYSVSREKKESFPLTVTSAQKNPTAFYLCASTPLLTSQYFGPGTRLTVL.

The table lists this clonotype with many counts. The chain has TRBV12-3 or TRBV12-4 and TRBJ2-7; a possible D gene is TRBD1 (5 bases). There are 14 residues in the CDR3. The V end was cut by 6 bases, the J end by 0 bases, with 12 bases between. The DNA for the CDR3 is TGTGCCAGCAGCAGGGCTCCCCGCTCCTACGAGCAGTACTTC. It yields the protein CASSRAPRSYEQYF.

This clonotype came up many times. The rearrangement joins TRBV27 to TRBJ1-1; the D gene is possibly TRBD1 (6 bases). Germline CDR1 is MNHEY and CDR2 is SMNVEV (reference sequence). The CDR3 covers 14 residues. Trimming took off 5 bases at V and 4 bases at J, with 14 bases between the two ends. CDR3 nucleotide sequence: TGTGCCAGCAGTCCTCTAGAGGGGGGCACTGAAGCTTTCTTT. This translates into CASSPLEGGTEAFF.

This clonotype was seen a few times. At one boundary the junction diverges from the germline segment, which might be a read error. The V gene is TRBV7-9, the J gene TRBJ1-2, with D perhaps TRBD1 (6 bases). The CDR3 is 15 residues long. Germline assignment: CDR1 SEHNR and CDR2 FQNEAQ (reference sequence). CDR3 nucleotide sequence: TGTGCCAGCAGCTTAGCGCCAGACAGGAGCTATGGCCACACCTTC. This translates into CASSLAPDRSYGHTF.

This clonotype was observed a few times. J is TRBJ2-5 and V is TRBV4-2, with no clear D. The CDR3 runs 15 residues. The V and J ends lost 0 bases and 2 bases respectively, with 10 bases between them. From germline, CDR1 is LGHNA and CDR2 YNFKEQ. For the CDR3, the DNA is TGTGCCAGCAGCCAAGAAGGCACCCCGCAAGAGACCCAGTACTTC. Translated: CASSQEGTPQETQYF.

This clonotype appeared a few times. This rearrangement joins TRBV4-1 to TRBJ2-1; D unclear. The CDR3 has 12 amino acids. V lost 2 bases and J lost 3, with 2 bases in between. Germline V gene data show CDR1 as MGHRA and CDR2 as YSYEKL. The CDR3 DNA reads TGCGCCAGCAGCCAATACTACAATGAGCAGTTCTTC. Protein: CASSQYYNEQFF.